This T cell receptor beta chain was identified in a study of shared clonotypes between healthy human individuals (dated by TCRdb to between 2020 and 2021). General notes on the study: The cohort comprised a couple of women and a few men aged 18 to 49 years. To estimate repertoire size and how much clonotype sharing occurs between individuals, the study deeply sequenced the blood TCR repertoires of about five healthy adults. To increase sequencing depth and limit assay-specific biases, different laboratories used diverse techniques to prepare libraries and sequence TCR repertoires. Each donor's leukapheresis produced roughly between about 0.9 and 9.5 billion PBMCs. Overall results and qualifications from the work: Pairwise subsampling led to the expectation that sequencing depth would affect the degree of clonotype sharing among donors. The genetic and exposure-history diversity represented was limited by the small number of donors. Only blood was sampled, and tissue TCR repertoires likely differ from those in blood.

As to this clone: Its antigen remains unidentified. Nothing much larger sits one base from this clone, and base qualities are not available.

Using the deep immunoSEQ assay, TCR CDR3 regions were amplified from genomic DNA by multiplex PCR. Genomic DNA extracted from each cell subset was distributed evenly over all wells of several immunoSEQ 96-well plates, and each plate served as one replicate. For unsorted PBMC, 300 ng genomic DNA, equal to roughly 32,000 T cell genomes, was loaded into each replicate PCR. Ten immunoSEQ deep assay plates were used to sequence unsorted PBMC genomic DNA. Purified libraries were measured with a Qubit 3.0 fluorometer, size-checked on a Bioanalyzer 2100, and measured again with the KAPA Library Quantification kit. Every immunoSEQ 96-well plate was sequenced on a dedicated single-read 150-cycle Illumina NextSeq 550 flow cell. The study's processing was this. Because the immunoSEQ output included only junctional sequences and no quality scores, the filtering could not be the same as the filtering used for full-length reads. To assign V/J genes and CDR3, sequences were annotated against IMGT germline references using PyIR, a Python wrapper for IgBLAST v1.9. Reads were removed for weak V/J assignments (E-value above 1e-6), missing CDR3, stop codons, out-of-frame junctions, or ambiguous translated residues. A V3J clonotype was defined by an identical inferred V gene, J gene, and CDR3 amino acid sequence. Percentage overlap between repertoires was computed as shared unique clonotypes divided by the size of the smaller repertoire. Richness of each repertoire was evaluated using RTK rarefaction, the Chao1 estimator, and Recon v2.1 estimates of unobserved clonotypes. TCRdb took over this immuneACCESS table, retaining in-frame rearrangements with V and J assigned. Such tables are incomplete; in checked studies, under half of the missing clones stem from an unresolved V gene, and the remainder is unexplained. The V and J calls and the clone size are those of that table, but D and trimming were determined from the DNA. Present in this sample are about 470,000 clones, around 79% of which were seen just once. The ten largest clones take up approximately 13% of the sample.

Healthy HIV-negative adults with no recently reported acute infections or vaccinations were included as donors. Every donor was a Caucasian adult living in Nashville, Tennessee, USA. In the unsorted samples, 87 million or so PBMCs were counted, and genomic DNA was extracted using the QIAamp DNA Blood Mini kit. After blood collection by leukapheresis, PBMCs were isolated using Ficoll-Histopaque density gradient centrifugation and then cryopreserved in the vapor phase of liquid nitrogen. The CDR3 spans 15 residues, from the cysteine through the phenylalanine. The read is trimmed to its CDR3 DNA, 45 bases read in frame from base 1.

The TCR originated in a woman between 35 and 50 years old in good health. Some clones in this sample may be carry-over from other donors' samples. Sample: PBMCs. The chain employs TRBV21-1 and TRBJ2-3. TRBV21-1 is noted as a pseudogene. The CDR3 here reads CASSKDVRGEGTQYF. The base sequence is TGTGCCAGCAGCAAAGATGTTAGAGGGGAAGGTACGCAGTATTTT.